These T cell receptor beta chains were read from a single sample in a study of cytomegalovirus exposure and HLA in healthy donors. The repertoire was sequenced with immunoSEQ multiplex PCR; TCRdb's copy has only in-frame clones and lacks some. The sample records about 160,000 clones, about 80% being singletons. Sequencing input: PBMCs. The source is a man aged 35-49 years in good health and CMV-seronegative. CDR3s include the opening cysteine and the closing phenylalanine or tryptophan. The D gene is left open where the match is weak. Clone size appears in some rows only: once, few, many, or a class for an expanded clone.

-,TRBD1,TRBJ1-5,TRBV19,CASSTSPSGTDFSNQPQHF,TGTGCCAGTAGTACTAGCCCGTCCGGGACAGATTTTAGCAATCAGCCCCAGCATTTT
-,-,TRBJ2-2,TRBV27,CASSLGRLTTGELFF,TGTGCCAGCAGTTTAGGGCGCCTTACCACCGGGGAGCTGTTTTTT
-,TRBD1,TRBJ1-6,TRBV13,CASSGGTGGSSPLHF,TGTGCCAGCAGCGGAGGGACAGGGGGTAGCTCACCCCTCCACTTT
-,-,TRBJ2-3,TRBV27,CASSPTSLEGDTQYF,TGTGCCAGCAGCCCCACTAGCCTCGAGGGGGATACGCAGTATTTT
-,-,TRBJ1-1,TRBV11-2,CASSFGRENTEAFF,TGTGCCAGCAGCTTCGGACGGGAGAACACTGAAGCTTTCTTT
-,-,TRBJ2-1,TRBV6-5,CASSPLQRNEQFF,TGTGCCAGCAGTCCCCTCCAGAGGAATGAGCAGTTCTTC
-,-,TRBJ1-1,TRBV7-9,CSSSRVGLDTEAFF,TGTTCCAGCAGCCGGGTCGGGTTGGACACTGAAGCTTTCTTT
-,-,TRBJ2-5,TRBV7-6,CASSLVRGRVETQYF,TGTGCCAGCAGCTTAGTCCGGGGAAGGGTCGAGACCCAGTACTTC
once,TRBD1,TRBJ1-4,TRBV7-6,CASSRSTTGLWEKLFF,TGTGCCAGCAGCCGGTCAACGACAGGGTTGTGGGAAAAACTGTTTTTT
-,-,TRBJ1-1,TRBV28,CASRPKVGRVENTEAFF,TGTGCCAGCAGACCAAAGGTGGGGCGCGTGGAGAACACTGAAGCTTTCTTT
-,TRBD1,TRBJ2-1,TRBV7-3,CASSRGTGDGEQFF,TGTGCCAGCAGCCGTGGGACAGGGGACGGTGAGCAGTTCTTC
once,TRBD1,TRBJ1-5,TRBV28,CASRTPTGYNQPQHF,TGTGCCAGCAGAACCCCGACAGGGTATAATCAGCCCCAGCATTTT
-,-,TRBJ2-2,TRBV28,CASSLRRTAKNTGELFF,TGTGCCAGCAGTCTTAGGCGGACAGCCAAGAACACCGGGGAGCTGTTTTTT
-,-,TRBJ2-7,TRBV29-1,CSVEDQRATRLQYF,TGCAGCGTTGAAGATCAGAGGGCAACGCGTCTGCAGTACTTC
-,-,TRBJ2-3,TRBV18,CASSPLLAAINTDTQYF,TGTGCCAGCTCACCACTACTAGCCGCTATAAACACAGATACGCAGTATTTT
-,-,TRBJ1-4,TRBV5-1,CASSRDGGDEKLFF,TGCGCCAGCAGCAGGGACGGGGGGGATGAAAAACTGTTTTTT
-,TRBD1,TRBJ2-1,TRBV5-1,CASSPGQGYNEQFF,TGCGCCAGCAGCCCGGGACAGGGTTACAATGAGCAGTTCTTC
few,-,TRBJ2-7,TRBV2,CASSESSRIGYF,TGTGCCAGCAGTGAGAGTTCCCGAATCGGGTACTTC
-,TRBD1,TRBJ1-2,TRBV7-8,CASSTRDRGDDGYTF,TGTGCCAGCAGCACCCGGGACAGGGGCGATGATGGCTACACCTTC
-,TRBD2,TRBJ2-1,TRBV2,CASCGGRATNEQFF,TGTGCCAGCTGCGGCGGGAGGGCGACCAATGAGCAGTTCTTC
-,-,TRBJ1-5,TRBV4-1,CASSQRQEGQPQHF,TGCGCCAGCAGCCAACGGCAGGAGGGACAGCCCCAGCATTTT
-,TRBD2,TRBJ2-3,TRBV11-3,CASSLREGPTDTQYF,TGTGCCAGCAGCTTACGGGAGGGCCCCACAGATACGCAGTATTTT
-,TRBD1,TRBJ2-5,TRBV7-3,CASSLTGTGKETQYF,TGTGCCAGCAGCTTAACCGGGACAGGGAAAGAGACCCAGTACTTC
few,-,TRBJ2-1,TRBV7-2,CASSLMVFDSSYNEQFF,TGTGCCAGCAGCTTAATGGTTTTCGATAGCTCCTACAATGAGCAGTTCTTC
-,TRBD2,TRBJ2-5,TRBV30,CAWSFALAGVETQYF,TGTGCCTGGAGTTTCGCACTAGCGGGAGTGGAGACCCAGTACTTC
-,TRBD2,TRBJ2-5,TRBV7-9,CASSLGSGGETQYF,TGTGCCAGCAGCTTAGGATCGGGGGGGGAGACCCAGTACTTC
-,-,TRBJ2-1,TRBV11-2,CASSGSGFGEQFF,TGTGCCAGCAGCGGGAGCGGTTTCGGTGAGCAGTTCTTC
-,TRBD1,TRBJ2-3,TRBV18,CASSRENRGFARYF,TGTGCCAGCTCACGAGAGAACAGGGGGTTTGCGAGGTATTTT
-,TRBD2,TRBJ2-4,TRBV19,CASSIIAGDKNIQYF,TGTGCCAGTAGTATAATAGCGGGGGATAAAAACATTCAGTACTTC
-,-,TRBJ1-4,TRBV23-1,CASTEGREKLFF,TGCGCCAGCACGGAGGGGAGAGAAAAACTGTTTTTT
-,TRBD1,TRBJ1-2,TRBV12-5,CASGLDRLGWGGYTF,TGTGCTAGTGGGTTGGACAGGTTAGGCTGGGGTGGCTACACCTTC
-,TRBD1,TRBJ1-2,TRBV9,CASSQSQGAVYGYTF,TGTGCCAGCAGCCAGAGCCAGGGGGCGGTCTATGGCTACACCTTC
-,-,TRBJ1-2,TRBV25-1,CASSEPSSGPLWSDGYTF,TGTGCCAGCAGTGAACCCTCCTCCGGCCCTTTGTGGAGTGATGGCTACACCTTC
-,TRBD1,TRBJ1-5,TRBV18,CASSGQGNQPQHF,TGTGCCAGCTCCGGACAGGGAAATCAGCCCCAGCATTTT
-,TRBD1,TRBJ1-2,TRBV19,CASSMVTGAVNYGYTF,TGTGCCAGTAGTATGGTCACAGGGGCGGTCAACTATGGCTACACCTTC
-,TRBD2,TRBJ2-3,TRBV10-3,CAISGAGLAEGTQYF,TGTGCCATCAGTGGAGCTGGACTAGCGGAGGGTACGCAGTATTTT
-,TRBD1,TRBJ2-1,TRBV7-9,CASRDRGEQFF,TGTGCCAGCAGGGACAGGGGTGAGCAGTTCTTC